The T cell receptor beta chain described here comes from a study of identifying expanded T cells in peripheral blood. Broader study findings: Differentially abundant clones: 1 to 1.5 between replicates, 16.4 at around 14 days, around 20 at four. Clone count variance between roughly 2-week samples rose with total template count.

Sequencing was performed with immunoSEQ multiplex PCR; in TCRdb, only in-frame clones are kept and a portion is missing. Of 50,000 to 65,000 clones in the sample, around 90% were seen once. No infections or other immune events were documented during collection. The length of the CDR3 is 15 residues. V was clipped by 4 bases and J by 0 bases, with 13 bases between them. Germline assignment: CDR1 SNHLY and CDR2 FYNNEI. This clone was recorded only once. Its antigen is not known. This receptor was taken from a person aged 18 to 70 in good health. The sequenced sample was blood. The rearrangement joins TRBV2 to TRBJ2-7; TRBD2 is a possible D gene (5 bases). The CDR3 DNA is TGTGCCAGCAGTGTACTGACTACAAGCTCCTACGAGCAGTACTTC. This translates into CASSVLTTSSYEQYF. The complete variable domain, with remaining parts taken from reference TRBV2 and TRBJ2-7, reads EPEVTQTPSHQVTQMGQEVILRCVPISNHLYFYWYRQILGQKVEFLVSFYNNEISEKSEIFDDQFSVERPDGSNFTLKIRSTKLEDSAMYFCASSVLTTSSYEQYFGPGTRLTVT.